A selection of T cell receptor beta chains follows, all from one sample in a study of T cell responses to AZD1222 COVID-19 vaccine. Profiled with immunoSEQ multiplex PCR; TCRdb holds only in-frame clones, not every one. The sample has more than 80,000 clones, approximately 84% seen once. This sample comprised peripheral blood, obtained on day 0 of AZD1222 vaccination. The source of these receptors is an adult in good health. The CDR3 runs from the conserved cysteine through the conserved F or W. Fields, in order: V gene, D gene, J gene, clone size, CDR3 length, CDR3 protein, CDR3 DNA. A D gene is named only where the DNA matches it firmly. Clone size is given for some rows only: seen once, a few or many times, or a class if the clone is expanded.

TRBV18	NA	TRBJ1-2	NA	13	CASSTRDGDGYTF	TGTGCCAGCTCAACAAGGGACGGCGATGGCTACACCTTC
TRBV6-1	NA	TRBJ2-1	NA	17	CASSEALQGGDYNEQFF	TGTGCCAGCAGTGAAGCTCTACAGGGAGGGGACTACAATGAGCAGTTCTTC
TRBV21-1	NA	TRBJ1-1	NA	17	CASSKEDRESVNTEAFF	TGTGCCAGCAGCAAAGAGGACAGGGAATCGGTGAACACTGAAGCTTTCTTT
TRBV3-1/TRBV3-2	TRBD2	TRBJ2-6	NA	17	CASSSGEGWSGANVLTF	TGTGCCAGCAGCAGCGGGGAGGGATGGTCTGGGGCCAACGTCCTGACTTTC
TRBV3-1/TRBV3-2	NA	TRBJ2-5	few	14	CASSQVGKRETQYF	TGTGCCAGCAGCCAAGTTGGAAAGAGAGAGACCCAGTACTTC
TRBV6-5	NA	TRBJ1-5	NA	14	CASSPRQRNQPQHF	TGTGCCAGCAGTCCACGACAGCGCAATCAGCCCCAGCATTTT
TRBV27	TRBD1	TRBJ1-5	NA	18	CASSRDGQGSSGNQPQHF	TGTGCCAGCAGCCGCGATGGACAGGGAAGCTCTGGCAATCAGCCCCAGCATTTT
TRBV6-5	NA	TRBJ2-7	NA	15	CASSYAVRGSYEQYF	TGTGCCAGCAGTTACGCGGTCAGGGGCTCCTACGAGCAGTACTTC
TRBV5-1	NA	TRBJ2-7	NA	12	CASSRDFAEQYF	TGCGCCAGCAGCCGCGACTTTGCGGAGCAGTACTTC
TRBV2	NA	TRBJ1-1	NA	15	CASSRTANMNTEAFF	TGTGCCAGCAGTCGGACGGCGAACATGAACACTGAAGCTTTCTTT
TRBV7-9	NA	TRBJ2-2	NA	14	CASSSVANTGELFF	TGTGCCAGCAGCTCGGTTGCGAACACCGGGGAGCTGTTTTTT
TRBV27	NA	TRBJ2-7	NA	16	CASSLSYGTTGGEQYF	TGTGCCAGCAGTTTATCGTACGGGACAACCGGGGGGGAGCAGTACTTC
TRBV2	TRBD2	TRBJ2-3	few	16	CASSGGLAGATDTQYF	TGTGCCAGCAGTGGTGGACTAGCGGGAGCCACAGATACGCAGTATTTT
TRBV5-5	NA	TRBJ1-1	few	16	CASSLEAGVVGTEAFF	TGTGCCAGCAGCTTGGAGGCAGGGGTAGTTGGCACTGAAGCTTTCTTT
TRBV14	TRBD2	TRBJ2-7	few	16	CASSRWRTSGSFEQYF	TGTGCCAGCAGTCGTTGGAGGACTAGCGGGAGTTTCGAGCAGTACTTC
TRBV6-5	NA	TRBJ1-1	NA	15	CASSYEGSLNTEAFF	TGTGCCAGCAGTTATGAGGGATCCCTGAACACTGAAGCTTTCTTT
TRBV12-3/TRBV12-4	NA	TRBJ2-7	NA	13	CASSLPQSYEQYF	TGTGCCAGCAGCCTACCACAGAGCTACGAGCAGTACTTC
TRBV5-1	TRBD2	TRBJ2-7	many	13	CASSTTSVYEQYF	TGCGCCAGCAGTACGACTAGCGTGTACGAGCAGTACTTC
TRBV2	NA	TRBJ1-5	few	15	CASSESGTGNQPQHF	TGTGCCAGCAGTGAAAGTGGTACAGGGAATCAGCCCCAGCATTTT
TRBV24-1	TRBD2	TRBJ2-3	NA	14	CATRTSASTDTQYF	TGTGCCACCAGAACTAGCGCGAGCACAGATACGCAGTATTTT